This T cell receptor beta chain was identified in a study of blood T cell repertoires in COVID-19. Study overall: Samples came from the United States, Italy and Spain, spanning acute and convalescent COVID-19.

The CDR3 length is 12 residues. Germline CDR1 reads MDHEN; CDR2 reads SYDVKM. V lost 4 bases and J 8 bases, leaving 11 bases between the germline ends. Per the original methods: Amplification with reference gene primers provided the estimates of nucleated cell counts. TCRdb's table, derived via immunoSEQ multiplex PCR, lists solely in-frame clones and lacks some. V, J and clone size reflect that table, while D and trimming were determined from the DNA. The table lists some 33,000 clones, 70% to 90% of them singletons, with 2% to 2.5% in the top ten. Sequencing used peripheral blood. This chain joins TRBV28 and TRBJ1-2, with unresolved D. This sequence was found in a human donor in a cohort sampled during active COVID-19. CDR3 nucleotide sequence: TGTGCCAGCAGTTCCCCGGGTAACGGCTACACCTTC. Protein: CASSSPGNGYTF.